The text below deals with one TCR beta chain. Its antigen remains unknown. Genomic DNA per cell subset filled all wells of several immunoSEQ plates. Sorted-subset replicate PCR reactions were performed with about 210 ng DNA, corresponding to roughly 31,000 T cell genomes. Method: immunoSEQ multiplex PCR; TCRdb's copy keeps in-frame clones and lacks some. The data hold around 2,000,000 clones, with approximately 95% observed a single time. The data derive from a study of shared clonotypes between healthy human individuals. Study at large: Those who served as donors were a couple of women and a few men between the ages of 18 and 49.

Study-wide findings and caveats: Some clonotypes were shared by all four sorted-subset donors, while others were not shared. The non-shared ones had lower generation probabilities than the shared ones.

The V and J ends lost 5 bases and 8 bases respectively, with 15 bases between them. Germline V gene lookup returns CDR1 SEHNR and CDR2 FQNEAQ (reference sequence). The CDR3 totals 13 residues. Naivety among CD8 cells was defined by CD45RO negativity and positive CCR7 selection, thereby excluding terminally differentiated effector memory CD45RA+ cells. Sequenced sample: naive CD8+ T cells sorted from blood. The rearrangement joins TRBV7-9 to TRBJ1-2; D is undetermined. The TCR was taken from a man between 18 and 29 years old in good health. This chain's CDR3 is CASSPPVIHGYTF. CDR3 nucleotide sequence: TGTGCCAGCAGCCCACCAGTTATTCACGGCTACACCTTC.